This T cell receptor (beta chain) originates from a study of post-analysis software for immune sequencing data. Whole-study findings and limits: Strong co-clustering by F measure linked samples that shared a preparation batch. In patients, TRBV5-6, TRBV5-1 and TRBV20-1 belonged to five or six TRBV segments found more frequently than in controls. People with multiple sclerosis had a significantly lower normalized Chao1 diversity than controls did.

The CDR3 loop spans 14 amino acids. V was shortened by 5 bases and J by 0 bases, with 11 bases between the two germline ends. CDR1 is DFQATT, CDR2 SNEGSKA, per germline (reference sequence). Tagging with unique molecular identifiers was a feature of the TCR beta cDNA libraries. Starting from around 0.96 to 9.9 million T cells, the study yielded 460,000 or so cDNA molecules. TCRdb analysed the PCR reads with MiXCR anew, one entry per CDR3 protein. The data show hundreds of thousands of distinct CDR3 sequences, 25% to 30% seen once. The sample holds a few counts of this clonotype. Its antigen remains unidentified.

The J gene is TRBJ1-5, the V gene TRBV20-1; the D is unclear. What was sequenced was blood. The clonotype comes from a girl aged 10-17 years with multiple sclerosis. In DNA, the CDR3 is TGCAGTGCTGAGGGTAGAGATAGCAATCAGCCCCAGCATTTT. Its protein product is CSAEGRDSNQPQHF.